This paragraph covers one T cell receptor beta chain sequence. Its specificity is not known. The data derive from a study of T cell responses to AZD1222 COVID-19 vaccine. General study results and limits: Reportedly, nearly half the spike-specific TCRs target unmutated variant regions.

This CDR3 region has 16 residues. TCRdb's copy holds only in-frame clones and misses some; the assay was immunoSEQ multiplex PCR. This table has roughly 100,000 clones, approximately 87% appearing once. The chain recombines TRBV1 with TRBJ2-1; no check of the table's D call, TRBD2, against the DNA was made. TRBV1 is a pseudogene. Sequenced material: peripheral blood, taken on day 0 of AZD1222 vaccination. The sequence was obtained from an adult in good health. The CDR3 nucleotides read TGCACCAGCAGCCAACAAACTAGCGGGACTTACAATGAGCAGTTCTTC. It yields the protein CTSSQQTSGTYNEQFF.